This record looks at one T cell receptor (beta chain) sequence and its context. Trimming took 4 bases from V and 2 from J; bases not matched to a gene: 2. There are 15 residues in the CDR3. Germline V CDR1 and CDR2: SQVTM, ANQGSEA. Original methodology: Researchers report that nucleated cell counts were estimated from reference gene primer amplification. The protocol was immunoSEQ multiplex PCR, while the TCRdb copy is restricted to in-frame clones and leaves out a portion. D and trimming were read from the DNA, whereas the V and J calls and clone size are those reported in that table. Of a few hundred thousand clones listed, over 80% were seen once; the top ten hold over 4.5%. These data originate in a study of blood T cell repertoires in COVID-19. About the research overall: Samples representing acute and convalescent COVID-19 were sourced from the United States, Italy and Spain. Sources were T cells, B-cell-depleted T cells, or PBMCs; the material itself was cDNA or gDNA.

Individuals aged roughly 18 to 95 years were recruited from 24 US areas. V is TRBV29-1 and J is TRBJ2-2, with 12 bases lining up with TRBD1. The sequence was obtained from a woman between 45 and 65 years old who had recovered from COVID-19. The material sequenced was PBMCs or T cells enriched from blood (not recorded which). The DNA of the CDR3 is TGCAGCGTTGCTGGGACAGGGGGCAACACCGGGGAGCTGTTTTTT. Its protein product is CSVAGTGGNTGELFF.